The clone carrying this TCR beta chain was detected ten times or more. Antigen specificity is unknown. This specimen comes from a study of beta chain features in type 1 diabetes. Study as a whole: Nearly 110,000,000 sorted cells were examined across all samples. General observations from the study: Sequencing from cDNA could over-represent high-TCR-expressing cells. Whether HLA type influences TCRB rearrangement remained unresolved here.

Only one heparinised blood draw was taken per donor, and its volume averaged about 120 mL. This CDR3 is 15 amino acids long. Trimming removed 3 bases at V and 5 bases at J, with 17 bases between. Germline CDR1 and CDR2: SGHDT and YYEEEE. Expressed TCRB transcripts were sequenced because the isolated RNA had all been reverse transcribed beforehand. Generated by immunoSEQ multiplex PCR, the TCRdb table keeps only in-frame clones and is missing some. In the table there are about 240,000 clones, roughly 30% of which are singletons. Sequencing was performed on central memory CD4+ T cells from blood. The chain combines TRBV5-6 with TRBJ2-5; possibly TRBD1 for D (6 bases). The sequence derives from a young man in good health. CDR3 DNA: TGTGCCAGCAGCTACAGGGCCCTGGGGTGGGAGACCCAGTACTTC. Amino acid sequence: CASSYRALGWETQYF. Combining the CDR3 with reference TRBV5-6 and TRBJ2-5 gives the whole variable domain DAGVTQSPTHLIKTRGQQVTLRCSPKSGHDTVSWYQQALGQGPQFIFQYYEEEERQRGNFPDRFSGHQFPNYSSELNVNALLLGDSALYLCASSYRALGWETQYFGPGTRLLVL.